Presented here are 32 T cell receptor beta chains from one specimen sequenced in a study of identifying expanded T cells in peripheral blood. Repertoires were generated with immunoSEQ multiplex PCR, while TCRdb's copy carries only in-frame clones and drops some. The sample lists some 96,000 clones, 88% occurring once. The specimen was blood. The receptor source for this set is a person between 18 and 70 years old in good health.

This chain's CDR3 is CASSGRTGVGYTEAFF. CDR3 coding DNA: TGTGCCAGCAGCGGACGGACAGGGGTCGGGTACACTGAAGCTTTCTTT. The V gene is TRBV14, the J gene TRBJ1-1; 9 bases agree with TRBD1. Germline V gives CDR1 SGHDN, CDR2 FVKESK. J lost 3 bases, V lost 5 bases, and 10 bases had no gene match. There are 16 residues in the CDR3.

This chain connects TRBV5-1 to TRBJ1-1; D not resolved. The germline V gene has CDR1 SGHRS and CDR2 YFSETQ. V was shortened by 4 bases and J by 0 bases, with 13 bases between the two germline ends. This CDR3 comprises 15 residues. CDR3 coding DNA: TGCGCCAGCAGCCAAGCCAGATACTTGAACACTGAAGCTTTCTTT. Protein product: CASSQARYLNTEAFF.

This clone has a handful of counts. This chain joins TRBV19 and TRBJ1-1; D not resolved. The germline gives CDR1 LNHDA, CDR2 SQIVND (reference sequence). This CDR3 is built from 11 residues. V lost 7 bases and J lost 1, with 4 bases in between. Here the CDR3 reads CASIGNTEAFF. In DNA, the CDR3 is TGTGCCAGTATAGGGAACACTGAAGCTTTCTTT.

The V gene is TRBV11-2, the J gene TRBJ1-3; weak D call: TRBD1 (6 bases). The CDR3 loop spans 15 amino acids. Germline CDR1 reads SGHAT; CDR2 reads FQNNGV. Trimming pared 3 bases from V and 3 bases from J, leaving 12 bases between. This chain's CDR3 is CASSFDGGFGNTIYF. CDR3 in DNA: TGTGCCAGCAGCTTTGATGGGGGCTTTGGAAACACCATATATTTT.

This rearrangement joins TRBV15 to TRBJ1-2; the D gene is possibly TRBD1 (6 bases). With 3 bases removed from V and 4 bases from J, the gap between germline ends came to 15 bases. This CDR3 region has 15 residues. Germline lookup yields CDR1 LNHNV and CDR2 YYDKDF (reference sequence). The CDR3 region is CATSSAGAASYGYTF. CDR3 nucleotides: TGTGCCACCAGCAGTGCAGGGGCCGCCTCCTATGGCTACACCTTC.

The chain combines TRBV6-1 with TRBJ1-5; D is perhaps TRBD1 (6 bases). This CDR3 spans 15 amino acids. The germline gives CDR1 MNHNS, CDR2 SASEGT. V lost 7 bases, J lost 3 bases, and 16 bases lay in between. CDR3 amino acids: CASTPWQGLNQPQHF. The CDR3 DNA is TGTGCCAGCACTCCCTGGCAGGGGCTCAATCAGCCCCAGCATTTT.

This sequence joins TRBV6-5 and TRBJ1-4; D is ambiguous. Looked up from germline, CDR1 is MNHEY and CDR2 is SVGAGI. The ends were cut back, 0 bases at V and 7 bases at J, with 12 bases in the middle. This CDR3 region has 15 residues. The CDR3 spells CASSYSLGLGEKLFF. The CDR3 region has the DNA TGTGCCAGCAGTTACTCGCTCGGGTTGGGTGAAAAACTGTTTTTT.

The rearrangement joins TRBV19 to TRBJ2-3; TRBD1 aligns across 8 bases. Germline V CDR1 and CDR2: LNHDA, SQIVND (reference sequence). The CDR3 sequence is 14 residues long. The V and J ends lost 4 bases and 10 bases, in that order; junction bases with no gene match: 10. In DNA, the CDR3 is TGTGCCAGTAGTACCCCCGACAGGGGCAGGGCGCAGTATTTT. The encoded protein is CASSTPDRGRAQYF.

This chain connects TRBV7-9 to TRBJ1-1, with D tentatively TRBD1 (5 bases). This CDR3 has 17 amino acids. V gave up 0 bases and J gave up 4 bases, with 18 bases separating them. CDR1 is SEHNR and CDR2 is FQNEAQ in the germline V gene (reference sequence). This CDR3 reads CASSLAGAGKEGTEAFF. The CDR3 DNA sequence: TGTGCCAGCAGCTTAGCCGGCGCAGGGAAGGAGGGCACTGAAGCTTTCTTT.

The V gene is TRBV30, the J gene TRBJ1-1, with D unclear. This CDR3 has 14 residues. Trimming pared 5 bases from V and 3 bases from J, leaving 16 bases between. The germline V gene encodes CDR1 GTSNPN and CDR2 SVGIG (reference sequence). The CDR3 reads CAWASLVGDTEAFF. The CDR3 coding sequence is TGTGCCTGGGCGAGCCTCGTTGGGGACACTGAAGCTTTCTTT. The full variable domain, completed using reference TRBV30 and TRBJ1-1, is SQTIHQWPATLVQPVGSPLSLECTVEGTSNPNLYWYRQAAGRGLQLLFYSVGIGQISSEVPQNLSASRPQDRQFILSSKKLLLSDSGFYLCAWASLVGDTEAFFGQGTRLTVV.

The V gene is TRBV5-4, the J gene TRBJ1-2; TRBD1 aligns across 9 bases. Germline lookup yields CDR1 SGHNT and CDR2 YYREEE (reference sequence). V lost 5 bases and J lost 2; bases outside the gene matches: 4. CDR3 size: 14 residues. For the CDR3, the DNA is TGTGCCAGCAGGTCCGGGACAGGGAACTATGGCTACACCTTC. This translates into CASRSGTGNYGYTF.

This clone was detected once. V usage is TRBV2 and J usage is TRBJ2-7, with D possibly being TRBD1 (6 bases). V dropped 7 bases and J dropped 2 bases, with 12 bases sitting between them. The CDR3 is 13 residues long. Germline V lookup: CDR1 SNHLY, CDR2 FYNNEI. CDR3 amino acids: CASNRDTTYEQYF. CDR3 nucleotides: TGTGCCAGCAACCGGGACACAACCTACGAGCAGTACTTC.

This chain connects TRBV13 to TRBJ1-2, with TRBD1 as a possible D gene (5 bases). With 8 bases removed from V and 4 bases from J, the gap between germline ends came to 29 bases. CDR3 length equals 18 residues. Germline values: CDR1 PRHDT, CDR2 FYEKMQ (reference sequence). Here the CDR3 reads CASDKSDGSQVPGYGYTF. CDR3 coding DNA: TGTGCCAGCGACAAGAGCGACGGATCACAGGTCCCGGGCTATGGCTACACCTTC.

J is TRBJ1-3 and V is TRBV18; 8 nucleotides line up with TRBD1. Germline V gives CDR1 KGHSH, CDR2 LQKENI. Germline trimming cut 4 bases from V and 3 bases from J; bases unmatched to any gene: 8. This CDR3 is built from 16 residues. CDR3 nucleotides: TGTGCCAGCTCACGTTCAGGGGGCAATTATGGAAACACCATATATTTT. It encodes CASSRSGGNYGNTIYF.

This chain joins TRBV30 and TRBJ1-2; 9 bases map to TRBD1. This CDR3 has 13 residues. Germline loops: CDR1 GTSNPN, CDR2 SVGIG (reference sequence). J was trimmed by 8 bases and V by 0 bases; bases with no gene match: 4. The CDR3 nucleotides read TGTGCCTGGAGTGTACAGGGGGCAGGGGGCTACACCTTC. As protein: CAWSVQGAGGYTF. Complete variable domain (other parts from reference TRBV30 and TRBJ1-2): SQTIHQWPATLVQPVGSPLSLECTVEGTSNPNLYWYRQAAGRGLQLLFYSVGIGQISSEVPQNLSASRPQDRQFILSSKKLLLSDSGFYLCAWSVQGAGGYTFGSGTRLTVV.

The CDR3 sequence is CASSRSTGGGETQYF. CDR3 bases: TGTGCCAGCAGCCGATCGACAGGGGGCGGAGAGACCCAGTACTTC. The genes are TRBV5-4 and TRBJ2-5; TRBD1 matches 10 bases. Germline V gives CDR1 SGHNT, CDR2 YYREEE (reference sequence). V was clipped by 4 bases and J by 4 bases; unmatched bases: 7. The CDR3 is 15 amino acids. Together with reference TRBV5-4 and TRBJ2-5, the CDR3 gives the full variable domain: ETGVTQSPTHLIKTRGQQVTLRCSSQSGHNTVSWYQQALGQGPQFIFQYYREEENGRGNFPPRFSGLQFPNYSSELNVNALELDDSALYLCASSRSTGGGETQYFGPGTRLLVL.

The chain joins TRBV19 to TRBJ1-5; TRBD1 is a possible D gene (5 bases). V shed 3 bases and J shed 5 bases, with 11 bases lying between them. The CDR3 is made up of 14 amino acids. Looked up from germline, CDR1 is LNHDA and CDR2 is SQIVND (reference sequence). DNA for the CDR3: TGTGCCAGTAGTATGTCACAGGTAGATCAGCCCCAGCATTTT. The encoded protein is CASSMSQVDQPQHF.

The CDR3 DNA sequence: TGTGCCACCAGCAGAGATAGAGAGCGGGGGCCCCACAATGAGCAGTTCTTC. Encoded protein: CATSRDRERGPHNEQFF. The rearrangement joins TRBV15 to TRBJ2-1; 8 nucleotides agree with TRBD2. CDR1 is LNHNV, CDR2 YYDKDF, per germline (reference sequence). The V gene end was trimmed by 0 bases and the J gene end by 5 bases; junction bases not matched to a gene: 9. This CDR3 spans 17 amino acids. Full variable domain (remainder filled in from reference TRBV15 and TRBJ2-1): DAMVIQNPRYQVTQFGKPVTLSCSQTLNHNVMYWYQQKSSQAPKLLFHYYDKDFNNEADTPDNFQSRRPNTSFCFLDIRSPGLGDTAMYLCATSRDRERGPHNEQFFGPGTRLTVL.

This chain uses TRBV6-5 with TRBJ2-1; D possibly corresponds to TRBD1 (5 bases). The CDR3 spans 15 residues. V shed 0 bases and J shed 8 bases, with 14 bases lying between them. In germline, CDR1 is MNHEY, CDR2 SVGAGI. The CDR3 DNA sequence: TGTGCCAGCAGTTACTCCAGCAGGGTAGTCGATGAGCAGTTCTTC. Translating it yields CASSYSSRVVDEQFF.

The rearrangement links TRBV5-1 to TRBJ1-1; D gene uncertain. V lost 4 bases and J 6 bases, leaving 16 bases between the germline ends. There are 14 residues in the CDR3. CDR1 and CDR2 (germline): SGHRS, YFSETQ. CDR3 bases: TGCGCCAGCAGCCTAAACCGCAGAGGCGCTGAAGCTTTCTTT. It translates to CASSLNRRGAEAFF.

The rearrangement joins TRBV6-5 to TRBJ1-1; TRBD1 matches at 7 bases. Trimming at V came to 4 bases and at J to 1 base, leaving 3 bases not matched to a gene. Germline CDR1 reads MNHEY; CDR2 reads SVGAGI. The CDR3 sequence is 14 residues long. The CDR3 nucleotides are TGTGCCAGCAGTTCAGGGGGAGGGAACACTGAAGCTTTCTTT. Translating it yields CASSSGGGNTEAFF.

The rearrangement links TRBV29-1 to TRBJ1-2, with 7 bases aligning to TRBD1. This CDR3 has 13 residues. The J segment lost 4 bases and the V segment lost 6 bases, leaving 8 bases of the junction unmatched. Germline lookup yields CDR1 SQVTM and CDR2 ANQGSEA. CDR3 loop: CSVGAGTAYGYTF. The DNA of the CDR3 is TGCAGCGTCGGTGCCGGGACAGCCTATGGCTACACCTTC. Variable domain in full (rest from reference TRBV29-1 and TRBJ1-2): SAVISQKPSRDICQRGTSLTIQCQVDSQVTMMFWYRQQPGQSLTLIATANQGSEATYESGFVIDKFPISRPNLTFSTLTVSNMSPEDSSIYLCSVGAGTAYGYTFGSGTRLTVV.

This clone was counted between two and nine times. The chain combines TRBV21-1 with TRBJ2-3; the table's TRBD2 call for D was not verified on the DNA. TRBV21-1 is tagged as a pseudogene. CDR3 size: 16 residues. The CDR3 coding sequence is TGTGCCAGCAGCCCTTGGGGGGGGGCGTGGACAGATACGCAGTATTTT. Amino acid sequence: CASSPWGGAWTDTQYF.

The chain recombines TRBV15 with TRBJ1-2; TRBD1 agrees at 10 bases. Looked up from germline, CDR1 is LNHNV and CDR2 is YYDKDF (reference sequence). The CDR3 has 16 residues. Trimming cost V 6 bases and J 8 bases; bases outside gene matches: 15. The CDR3 DNA sequence: TGTGCCACCAGGGCGACGGGTGGACAGGGGGTAGGGGGCTACACCTTC. It is translated as CATRATGGQGVGGYTF.

The chain carries TRBV4-1 and TRBJ2-5; 11 nucleotides agree with TRBD1. Unmatched junction bases numbered 6, after V lost 1 base and J lost 5 bases. CDR1 and CDR2 from the germline V gene are MGHRA and YSYEKL. The CDR3 covers 16 residues. The CDR3 loop is CASSQAQGQGVETQYF. For the CDR3, the DNA is TGCGCCAGCAGCCAAGCGCAGGGACAGGGGGTGGAGACCCAGTACTTC.

V and J are TRBV18 and TRBJ2-1; D is uncertain. Germline V gene sequence: CDR1 KGHSH, CDR2 LQKENI. The CDR3 has 15 amino acids. V was cut by 3 bases and J by 4 bases, with 13 bases left in between. CDR3 DNA: TGTGCCAGCTCACCGGGCACGGGTGTATACAATGAGCAGTTCTTC. Its translation is CASSPGTGVYNEQFF.

This chain links TRBV6-5 with TRBJ1-2; D is uncertain. This CDR3 is built from 14 residues. The germline gives CDR1 MNHEY, CDR2 SVGAGI. V was trimmed by 6 bases and J by 5 bases, leaving 16 bases between them. CDR3 amino acids: CASSRRPESYGYTF. In DNA, the CDR3 is TGTGCCAGCAGCCGACGTCCCGAGTCATATGGCTACACCTTC.

This chain connects TRBV4-3 to TRBJ2-7; possible D gene TRBD2, 7 bases. Trimming took off 1 base at V and 7 bases at J, with 17 bases between the two ends. Germline CDR1 is LGHNA and CDR2 is YSLEER. The length of the CDR3 is 15 residues. The CDR3 loop is CASSQGGRELGEQYF. CDR3 coding DNA: TGCGCCAGCAGCCAAGGGGGGCGGGAGCTGGGGGAGCAGTACTTC.

This clone has a single count. This rearrangement joins TRBV7-2 to TRBJ2-5; D not resolved. The CDR3 has 14 residues. V was trimmed by 3 bases and J by 2 bases, leaving 10 bases between them. CDR1 is SGHTA and CDR2 is FQGNSA in the germline V gene. CDR3 in amino acids: CASSFQTAQETQYF. CDR3 nucleotide sequence: TGTGCCAGCAGCTTCCAGACCGCGCAAGAGACCCAGTACTTC.

This chain joins TRBV2 and TRBJ2-5; no clear D gene. Trimming took 0 bases from V and 3 from J, leaving 11 bases between them. This CDR3 is 15 amino acids long. CDR1 SNHLY and CDR2 FYNNEI come from the germline V gene. CDR3 DNA: TGTGCCAGCAGTGAAGCAGGGCGGCAGAAAGAGACCCAGTACTTC. Translation gives CASSEAGRQKETQYF.

The V call is TRBV27, the J call TRBJ2-1, with 7 positions matching TRBD2. Germline trimming cut 3 bases from V and 4 bases from J; bases unmatched to any gene: 12. Germline assignment: CDR1 MNHEY and CDR2 SMNVEV (reference sequence). The CDR3 covers 17 residues. The CDR3, as DNA: TGTGCCAGCAGTTTTCAGCCTTGGCGGGGGACTTACAATGAGCAGTTCTTC. This gives the protein CASSFQPWRGTYNEQFF.

The chain carries TRBV19 and TRBJ1-5; 7 nucleotides align to TRBD1. The V gene end was trimmed by 9 bases and the J gene end by 0 bases; junction bases not matched to a gene: 5. Per germline, CDR1 LNHDA and CDR2 SQIVND (reference sequence). CDR3 length: 14 residues. CDR3 residues: CASQGEYSNQPQHF. The CDR3 region has the DNA TGTGCCAGCCAGGGGGAATATAGCAATCAGCCCCAGCATTTT.